Each of the 9 T cell receptor beta chains below was sequenced from the same sample in a study of OX40 agonist ivuxolimab in advanced cancers. The repertoire was sequenced with immunoSEQ multiplex PCR; TCRdb's copy has only in-frame clones and lacks some. The table includes about 110,000 clones, more than 70% detected once. The sequencing here drew on CD4+ or CD8+ T cells sorted from blood, taken in a trial of the OX40 agonist ivuxolimab. All receptors derive from an adult with an advanced solid tumor such as melanoma, head and neck, liver or kidney cancer.

The rearrangement joins TRBV4-2 to TRBJ2-7, with a weak D call TRBD2 (7 bases). The V end was cut by 7 bases, the J end by 1 base, with 17 bases between. This CDR3 region has 15 residues. CDR1 LGHNA and CDR2 YNFKEQ come from the germline V gene. CDR3 sequence: CASTDLGGGSYEQYF. DNA for the CDR3: TGTGCCAGCACCGACCTAGGGGGGGGTTCCTACGAGCAGTACTTC.

The rearrangement uses TRBV5-4 and TRBJ1-4, with 9 bases aligning to TRBD1. Germline lookup yields CDR1 SGHNT and CDR2 YYREEE (reference sequence). The CDR3 runs to 17 residues. The V segment lost 0 bases and the J segment 4 bases; nucleotides outside the gene matches: 7. The CDR3 nucleotides read TGTGCCAGCAGCTTGGCTTCTGGGACAGGGATTAATGAAAAACTGTTTTTT. It encodes CASSLASGTGINEKLFF.

This chain uses TRBV5-6 with TRBJ1-5, with TRBD1 matching over 8 bases. CDR1 SGHDT and CDR2 YYEEEE come from the germline V gene. CDR3 length equals 17 residues. J was trimmed by 5 bases and V by 10 bases; bases with no gene match: 20. This CDR3 reads CASGTYRMDRAYQPQHF. CDR3 DNA sequence: TGTGCCTCAGGAACCTACAGAATGGACAGGGCTTATCAGCCCCAGCATTTT.

The chain links TRBV6-1 to TRBJ2-1, with D maybe TRBD1 (6 bases). The V end was cut by 6 bases, the J end by 7 bases, with 19 bases between. Germline assignment: CDR1 MNHNS and CDR2 SASEGT. This CDR3 contains 15 residues. CDR3 protein: CASSKQGGFPNEQFF. DNA of the CDR3: TGTGCCAGCAGCAAACAGGGTGGGTTTCCAAATGAGCAGTTCTTC.

The chain recombines TRBV6-4 with TRBJ2-1; 12 bases align to TRBD2. After removal of 4 bases from V and 0 bases from J, the junction contained 10 bases not matched to a gene. CDR1 MRHNA and CDR2 SNTAGT come from the germline V gene. CDR3 length: 19 residues. This CDR3 reads CASSGTSGEVRSSYNEQFF. CDR3 coding DNA: TGTGCCAGCAGTGGGACTAGCGGGGAGGTCCGGAGCTCCTACAATGAGCAGTTCTTC.

A few counts support this clone. The chain recombines TRBV5-1 with TRBJ1-5; a possible D gene is TRBD1 (6 bases). The V gene's germline CDR1 is SGHRS and CDR2 YFSETQ. V was pared by 0 bases and J by 1 base, with 14 bases between. The CDR3 sequence is 17 residues long. The CDR3 DNA is TGCGCCAGCAGCTTGGAAGGGGGGCACGGAAGCAATCAGCCCCAGCATTTT. Amino acid sequence: CASSLEGGHGSNQPQHF.

The chain employs TRBV28 and TRBJ1-1; the D gene is possibly TRBD1 (6 bases). The CDR3 has 12 residues. CDR1 and CDR2 from the germline V gene are MDHEN and SYDVKM. With 5 bases removed from V and 11 bases from J, the gap between germline ends came to 15 bases. The CDR3 DNA reads TGTGCCAGCAGTACAGAGGGGCAGGGGGCTTTCTTT. Translating gives CASSTEGQGAFF.

J is TRBJ2-5 and V is TRBV25-1, with D unresolved. Trimming pared 1 base from V and 5 bases from J, leaving 2 bases between. The CDR3 contains 11 residues. Germline values: CDR1 MGHDK, CDR2 SYGVNS. CDR3 region: CASSEWETQYF. In DNA, the CDR3 is TGTGCCAGCAGTGAATGGGAGACCCAGTACTTC.

With respect to this clone: This sample includes further DNA sequences coding for the same CDR3. The chain links TRBV7-2 to TRBJ2-7; D is possibly TRBD2 (5 bases). Trimming left V 1 base short and J 0 bases short, with 7 bases between. The CDR3 sequence is 14 residues long. Germline V gene data show CDR1 as SGHTA and CDR2 as FQGNSA. The CDR3 sequence is CASSLEGSSYEQYF. For the CDR3, the DNA is TGTGCCAGCAGCTTAGAAGGGAGCTCCTACGAGCAGTACTTC.